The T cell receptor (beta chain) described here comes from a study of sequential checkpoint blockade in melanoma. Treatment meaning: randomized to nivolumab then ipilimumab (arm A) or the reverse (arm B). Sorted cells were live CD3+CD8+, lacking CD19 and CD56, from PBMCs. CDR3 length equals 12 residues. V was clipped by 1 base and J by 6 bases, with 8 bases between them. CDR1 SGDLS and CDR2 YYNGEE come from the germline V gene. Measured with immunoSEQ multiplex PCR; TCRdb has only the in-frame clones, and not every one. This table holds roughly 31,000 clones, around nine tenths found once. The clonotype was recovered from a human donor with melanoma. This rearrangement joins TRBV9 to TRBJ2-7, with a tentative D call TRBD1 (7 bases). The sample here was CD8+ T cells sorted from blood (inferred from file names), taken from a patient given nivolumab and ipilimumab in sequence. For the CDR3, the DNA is TGTGCCAGCAGCGTACAGGGGGGCGAGCAGTACTTC. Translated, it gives CASSVQGGEQYF.